The 2 T cell receptor beta chains below were found in one sample sequenced in a study of shared clonotypes between healthy human individuals. Some clones are missing from TCRdb's copy, which holds only in-frame ones; the method was immunoSEQ multiplex PCR. In the table there are 550,000 to 800,000 clones, around 74% of which are singletons. The sequencing sample was made of memory CD4+ T cells sorted from blood. The subset is: CD45RA-negative fraction. The receptors shown here come from a woman aged 30 to 39 in good health.

The J gene is TRBJ1-1, the V gene TRBV29-1; 10 bases are a match to TRBD1. V was pared by 4 bases and J by 1 base, with 9 bases of the junction left unmatched. The CDR3 is made up of 16 amino acids. Germline V gives CDR1 SQVTM, CDR2 ANQGSEA. CDR3 loop: CSVGLGQGGSNTEAFF. CDR3 nucleotides: TGCAGCGTTGGTCTCGGACAGGGGGGATCGAACACTGAAGCTTTCTTT.

This clone has a handful of counts. The V call is TRBV9, the J call TRBJ2-1; no firm D call. The CDR3 extends over 16 amino acids. CDR1 is SGDLS, CDR2 YYNGEE, per germline. The V end was cut by 0 bases, the J end by 4 bases, with 14 bases between. The CDR3 DNA reads TGTGCCAGCAGCGTAGAAGGCGGAGCCATATACAATGAGCAGTTCTTC. Its protein is CASSVEGGAIYNEQFF.